Listed below are T cell receptor beta chains from one sample, sequenced in a study of T cell clonotyping in hematopoietic cell transplantation. TCRdb keeps only in-frame clones here, not all; method: immunoSEQ multiplex PCR. Of about 12,000 clones listed, roughly 89% were seen once; the top ten hold 7.8%. Sequencing used PBMCs, obtained 100 days after allogeneic stem cell transplant. All receptors come from a female patient aged 50 to 65 who had an allogeneic stem cell transplant from an unrelated donor, so the T cells may come from the graft donor. Some clones in this sample may be carry-over from other donors' samples. CDR3s include the opening cysteine and the closing phenylalanine or tryptophan. A D gene is named only where the DNA matches it firmly. Size tells how often a clone was seen (once, few, many) or the class of an expanded clone, and some rows leave it out.

CDR3 protein: CASSNRNQPQHF
CDR3 DNA: TGTGCCAGTAGTAATCGCAATCAGCCCCAGCATTTT
J gene: TRBJ1-5
V gene: TRBV19
clone size: .
D gene: .

CDR3 protein: CASSLVVNTEAFF
CDR3 DNA: TGTGCCAGCAGTTTGGTAGTGAACACTGAAGCTTTCTTT
J gene: TRBJ1-1
V gene: TRBV27
clone size: once
D gene: .

CDR3 protein: CASSQETGGGRIYGYTF
CDR3 DNA: TGCGCCAGCAGCCAAGAGACAGGGGGGGGACGGATCTATGGCTACACCTTC
J gene: TRBJ1-2
V gene: TRBV4-1
clone size: .
D gene: TRBD1

CDR3 protein: CASSLDRTGELFF
CDR3 DNA: TGTGCCAGCAGCTTAGACCGCACCGGGGAGCTGTTTTTT
J gene: TRBJ2-2
V gene: TRBV11-2
clone size: .
D gene: .

CDR3 protein: CASSQEQVNEKLFF
CDR3 DNA: TGCGCCAGCAGCCAAGAACAGGTTAATGAAAAACTGTTTTTT
J gene: TRBJ1-4
V gene: TRBV4-1
clone size: .
D gene: .

CDR3 protein: CASSVHSNQPQHF
CDR3 DNA: TGTGCCAGCAGCGTACATAGCAATCAGCCCCAGCATTTT
J gene: TRBJ1-5
V gene: TRBV9
clone size: .
D gene: .

CDR3 protein: CASSPVGQGRGDQYF
CDR3 DNA: TGTGCCAGCAGTCCAGTAGGACAGGGGCGAGGGGACCAGTACTTC
J gene: TRBJ2-5
V gene: TRBV28
clone size: .
D gene: TRBD1

CDR3 protein: CASSLSGPPANYGYTF
CDR3 DNA: TGTGCCAGCAGTTTATCGGGGCCACCTGCTAACTATGGCTACACCTTC
J gene: TRBJ1-2
V gene: TRBV27
clone size: .
D gene: .

CDR3 protein: CASSRLGGDEQYF
CDR3 DNA: TGTGCCAGTTCCCGACTAGGGGGAGACGAGCAGTACTTC
J gene: TRBJ2-7
V gene: TRBV18
clone size: .
D gene: .

CDR3 protein: CASSLSGIIWETQYF
CDR3 DNA: TGTGCCAGCAGCCTATCAGGAATTATTTGGGAGACCCAGTACTTC
J gene: TRBJ2-5
V gene: TRBV7-9
clone size: .
D gene: .

CDR3 protein: CASSLGHGQKIGTQYF
CDR3 DNA: TGTGCCAGCAGCTTAGGGCATGGCCAGAAGATTGGGACCCAGTACTTC
J gene: TRBJ2-5
V gene: TRBV7-9
clone size: .
D gene: .

CDR3 protein: CASSQSNQPQHF
CDR3 DNA: TGTGCCAGCAGCCAAAGCAATCAGCCCCAGCATTTT
J gene: TRBJ1-5
V gene: TRBV6-1
clone size: .
D gene: .

CDR3 protein: CAISEQAETQYF
CDR3 DNA: TGTGCCATCAGTGAACAGGCGGAGACCCAGTACTTC
J gene: TRBJ2-5
V gene: TRBV10-3
clone size: once
D gene: .

CDR3 protein: CASSPGDARSHGYTF
CDR3 DNA: TGTGCCAGCAGTCCCGGGGACGCCAGAAGCCATGGCTACACCTTC
J gene: TRBJ1-2
V gene: TRBV11-1
clone size: .
D gene: .

CDR3 protein: CASSIPGQGHGYTF
CDR3 DNA: TGTGCCAGTAGTATCCCGGGACAGGGGCATGGCTACACCTTC
J gene: TRBJ1-2
V gene: TRBV19
clone size: once
D gene: TRBD1

CDR3 protein: CASSSNRASLNSEAFF
CDR3 DNA: TGTGCCAGCAGCTCCAACAGGGCAAGCTTAAATTCTGAAGCTTTCTTT
J gene: TRBJ1-1
V gene: TRBV7-2
clone size: .
D gene: .

CDR3 protein: CASSFTVYGYTF
CDR3 DNA: TGTGCCAGCAGCTTCACAGTCTATGGCTACACCTTC
J gene: TRBJ1-2
V gene: TRBV7-8
clone size: .
D gene: .

CDR3 protein: CASRLTWSQETQYF
CDR3 DNA: TGTGCCAGCAGGCTAACATGGAGTCAAGAGACCCAGTACTTC
J gene: TRBJ2-5
V gene: TRBV6-5
clone size: .
D gene: .

CDR3 protein: CASSPAGSPEAFF
CDR3 DNA: TGTGCCAGCAGCCCGGCGGGGTCTCCTGAAGCTTTCTTT
J gene: TRBJ1-1
V gene: TRBV7-8
clone size: once
D gene: .

CDR3 protein: CASSLIPGNTIYF
CDR3 DNA: TGTGCCAGCAGCCTAATCCCTGGAAACACCATATATTTT
J gene: TRBJ1-3
V gene: TRBV27
clone size: once
D gene: .

CDR3 protein: CASSGLVAGELFF
CDR3 DNA: TGTGCCAGCAGTGGACTAGTGGCCGGGGAGCTGTTTTTT
J gene: TRBJ2-2
V gene: TRBV2
clone size: .
D gene: .

CDR3 protein: CAISDLNNYGYTF
CDR3 DNA: TGTGCCATCAGTGACCTGAACAACTATGGCTACACCTTC
J gene: TRBJ1-2
V gene: TRBV10-3
clone size: .
D gene: .

CDR3 protein: CASSEGVYGYTF
CDR3 DNA: TGTGCCAGCAGTGAAGGGGTTTATGGCTACACCTTC
J gene: TRBJ1-2
V gene: TRBV2
clone size: .
D gene: .

CDR3 protein: CASSYSGGEAFF
CDR3 DNA: TGTGCCAGCAGTTACTCAGGGGGTGAAGCTTTCTTT
J gene: TRBJ1-1
V gene: TRBV6-5
clone size: .
D gene: .

CDR3 protein: CASSLAYSHEAFF
CDR3 DNA: TGTGCCAGCAGCTTAGCGTACAGCCATGAAGCTTTCTTT
J gene: TRBJ1-1
V gene: TRBV11-2
clone size: .
D gene: .